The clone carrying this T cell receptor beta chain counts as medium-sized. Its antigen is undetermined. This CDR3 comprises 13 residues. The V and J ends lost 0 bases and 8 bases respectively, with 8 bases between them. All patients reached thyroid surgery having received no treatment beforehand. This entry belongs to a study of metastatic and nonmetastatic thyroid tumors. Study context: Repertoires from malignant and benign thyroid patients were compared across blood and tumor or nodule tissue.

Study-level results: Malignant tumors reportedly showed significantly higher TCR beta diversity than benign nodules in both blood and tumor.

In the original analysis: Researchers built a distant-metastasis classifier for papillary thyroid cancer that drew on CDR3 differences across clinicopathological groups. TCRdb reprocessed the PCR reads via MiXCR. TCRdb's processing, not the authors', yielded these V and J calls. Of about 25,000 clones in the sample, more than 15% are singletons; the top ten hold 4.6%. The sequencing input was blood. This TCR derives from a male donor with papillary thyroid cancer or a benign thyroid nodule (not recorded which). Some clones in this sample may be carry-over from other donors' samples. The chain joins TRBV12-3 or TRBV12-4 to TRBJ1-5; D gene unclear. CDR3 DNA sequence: TGTGCCAGCAGTTTAGCTTCCGAGGAGCCCCAGCATTTT. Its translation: CASSLASEEPQHF.